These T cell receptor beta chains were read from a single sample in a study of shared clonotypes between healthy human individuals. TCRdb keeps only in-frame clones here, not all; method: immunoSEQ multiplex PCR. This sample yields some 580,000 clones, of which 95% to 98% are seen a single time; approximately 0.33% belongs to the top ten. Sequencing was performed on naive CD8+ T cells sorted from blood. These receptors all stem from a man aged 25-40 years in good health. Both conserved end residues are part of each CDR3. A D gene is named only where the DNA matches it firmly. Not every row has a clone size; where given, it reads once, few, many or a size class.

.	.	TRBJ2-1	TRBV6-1	CASSEASASRFYEQFF	TGTGCCAGCAGTGAAGCATCGGCCAGCAGGTTCTATGAGCAGTTCTTC
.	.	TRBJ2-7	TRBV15	CATSGPSSFSGDYEQYF	TGTGCCACCAGCGGTCCTAGTAGTTTCTCTGGGGATTACGAGCAGTACTTC
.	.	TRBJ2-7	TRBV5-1	CASSPPRQTYEQYF	TGCGCCAGCAGCCCCCCGAGACAGACCTACGAGCAGTACTTC
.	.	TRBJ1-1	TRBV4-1	CASSPSRGDNTEAFF	TGCGCCAGCAGCCCTTCGAGAGGAGATAACACTGAAGCTTTCTTT
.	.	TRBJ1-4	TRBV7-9	CAGGPTTNEKLFF	TGTGCCGGGGGGCCTACAACTAATGAAAAACTGTTTTTT
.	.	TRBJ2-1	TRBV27	CASSLYSDNEQFF	TGTGCCAGCAGTTTATATTCCGACAATGAGCAGTTCTTC
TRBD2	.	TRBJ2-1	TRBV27	CASSWFGTSGPSSYNEQFF	TGTGCCAGCAGTTGGTTTGGGACTAGCGGGCCGAGCTCCTACAATGAGCAGTTCTTC
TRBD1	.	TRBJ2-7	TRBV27	CASRRQGFEQYF	TGTGCCAGCCGGAGACAGGGTTTCGAGCAGTACTTC
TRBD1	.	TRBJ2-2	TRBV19	CASRDLPQGAHTGELFF	TGTGCCAGTCGAGACCTTCCGCAGGGGGCGCACACCGGGGAGCTGTTTTTT
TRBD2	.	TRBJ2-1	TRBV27	CASSLGTSGAGEQFF	TGTGCCAGCAGCCTTGGGACTAGCGGGGCCGGCGAGCAGTTCTTC
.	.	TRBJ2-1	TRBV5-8	CASRDNEQFF	TGTGCAAGTAGGGACAATGAGCAGTTCTTC
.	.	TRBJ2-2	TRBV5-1	CASSTRPLADGELFF	TGCGCCAGCAGCACCCGCCCGCTAGCTGACGGGGAGCTGTTTTTT
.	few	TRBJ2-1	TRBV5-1	CASSLVQYNEQFF	TGCGCCAGCAGCTTGGTCCAGTACAATGAGCAGTTCTTC
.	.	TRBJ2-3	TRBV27	CASSLWTTTDTQYF	TGTGCCAGCAGTTTATGGACTACCACAGATACGCAGTATTTT
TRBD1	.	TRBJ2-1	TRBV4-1	CASSQDPGTGVNEQFF	TGCGCCAGCAGCCAAGATCCCGGGACAGGGGTCAATGAGCAGTTCTTC
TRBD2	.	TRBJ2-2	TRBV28	CASSLAGRNTGELFF	TGTGCCAGCAGCTTAGCGGGACGGAACACCGGGGAGCTGTTTTTT
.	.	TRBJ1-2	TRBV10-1	CARVADRPSQTF	TGCGCCCGCGTTGCGGACCGCCCGTCGCAAACCTTC
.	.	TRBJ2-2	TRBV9	CASSGIIGERPGELFF	TGTGCCAGCAGCGGTATTATAGGGGAGAGGCCCGGGGAGCTGTTTTTT
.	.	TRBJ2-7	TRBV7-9	CASSLLGFYEQYF	TGTGCCAGCAGCTTACTGGGGTTCTACGAGCAGTACTTC
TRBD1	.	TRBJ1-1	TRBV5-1	CASSLGQGLVTEAFF	TGCGCCAGCAGCTTGGGACAGGGTTTGGTCACTGAAGCTTTCTTT
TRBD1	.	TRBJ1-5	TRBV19	CASSIALGSGTGVNQPQHF	TGTGCCAGTAGTATTGCCTTGGGCTCCGGGACAGGGGTCAATCAGCCCCAGCATTTT
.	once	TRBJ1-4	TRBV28	CASSSRRTEYNEKLFF	TGTGCCAGCAGTTCGCGGAGGACAGAGTATAATGAAAAACTGTTTTTT
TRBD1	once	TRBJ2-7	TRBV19	CASSWGQGRYEQYF	TGTGCCAGTAGTTGGGGACAGGGGAGATACGAGCAGTACTTC
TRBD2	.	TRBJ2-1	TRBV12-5	CASGPSGYNEQFF	TGTGCTAGTGGCCCTAGCGGTTACAATGAGCAGTTCTTC
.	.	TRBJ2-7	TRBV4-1	CASSQISGSYEQYF	TGCGCCAGCAGCCAAATCAGCGGCAGCTACGAGCAGTACTTC